This passage covers 23 T cell receptor beta chains from one sample sequenced in a study of blood T cell repertoires in COVID-19. Produced via immunoSEQ multiplex PCR; TCRdb's table is partial and in-frame only. Among hundreds of thousands of clones listed, around 87% were seen once. Source material: peripheral blood. Every receptor here comes from a human donor in a cohort sampled during active COVID-19.

This chain uses TRBV24-1 with TRBJ2-1, with 12 bases matching TRBD2. The CDR3 covers 14 residues. The germline V gene has CDR1 KGHDR and CDR2 SFDVKD. V trimming: 6 bases; J trimming: 10 bases; junction bases outside the gene matches: 6. CDR3 in amino acids: CATSPRGLAGEQFF. CDR3 sequence (DNA): TGTGCCACCAGTCCCCGGGGACTAGCGGGCGAGCAGTTCTTC.

V and J are TRBV2 and TRBJ1-5, with 9 bases that match TRBD1. V shed 0 bases and J 6 bases; nucleotides not matched to a gene: 6. This CDR3 contains 16 residues. Germline CDR1 SNHLY, CDR2 FYNNEI. The CDR3 sequence: CASSEAGTGGGQPQHF. The CDR3 bases are TGTGCCAGCAGTGAAGCGGGAACAGGGGGCGGTCAGCCCCAGCATTTT.

V usage is TRBV6-5 and J usage is TRBJ1-1; D is uncertain. Trimming took 0 bases from V and 1 from J, leaving 9 bases between them. This CDR3 has 15 amino acids. Germline V gives CDR1 MNHEY, CDR2 SVGAGI. The CDR3 spells CASSYSTGKNTEAFF. The DNA of the CDR3 is TGTGCCAGCAGTTACTCGACGGGAAAGAACACTGAAGCTTTCTTT.

This chain joins TRBV6-4 and TRBJ1-1, with 9 positions matching TRBD1. The CDR3 contains 15 residues. Germline assignment: CDR1 MRHNA and CDR2 SNTAGT. Trimming took 4 bases from V and 9 from J; bases not matched to a gene: 12. CDR3 in amino acids: CASSARAGTGTKAFF. DNA of the CDR3: TGTGCCAGCAGTGCCAGAGCCGGGACAGGGACTAAAGCTTTCTTT.

The V and J genes are TRBV6-5 and TRBJ2-7, with 9 bases matching TRBD1. CDR1 and CDR2 from the germline V gene are MNHEY and SVGAGI. This CDR3 is built from 13 residues. The ends lost 5 bases at V and 5 bases at J; junction bases unmatched: 4. The CDR3 spells CASSNRGPNEQYF. CDR3 DNA: TGTGCCAGCAGTAACAGGGGGCCCAACGAGCAGTACTTC.

The gene calls are TRBV19 and TRBJ1-1; D perhaps matches TRBD1 (5 bases). CDR3 length equals 15 residues. Germline CDR1 is LNHDA and CDR2 is SQIVND (reference sequence). V was pared by 7 bases and J by 1 base, with 16 bases between. CDR3 sequence: CASTPDNLQNTEAFF. CDR3 nucleotides: TGTGCCAGTACCCCGGACAATCTGCAGAACACTGAAGCTTTCTTT.

The CDR3 sequence: CASSRVGANVLTF. The CDR3, as DNA: TGTGCCAGCAGCCGCGTGGGGGCCAACGTCCTGACTTTC. V and J are TRBV13 and TRBJ2-6; no clear D gene. Trimming shortened V by 5 bases and J by 4 bases, and 6 bases separated the two germline ends. This CDR3 has 13 residues. Germline loops: CDR1 PRHDT, CDR2 FYEKMQ (reference sequence).

V and J are TRBV9 and TRBJ2-3; weak D call: TRBD1 (5 bases). This CDR3 has 13 residues. The V end lost 3 bases, the J end lost 2 bases, and 7 bases lay between the germline ends. CDR1 and CDR2 from the germline V gene are SGDLS and YYNGEE. The CDR3 sequence: CASSEGPTDTQYF. In DNA form, the CDR3 reads TGTGCCAGCAGCGAGGGGCCCACAGATACGCAGTATTTT.

V and J are TRBV3-1 (or the pseudogene TRBV3-2) and TRBJ2-7; TRBD2 aligns across 11 bases. In germline, CDR1 is LGHDT, CDR2 YNNKEL (reference sequence). The CDR3 spans 16 residues. J gave up 5 bases and V 4 bases, and 10 bases lay outside the gene matches. CDR3 protein: CASSPGLAGGSDEQYF. For the CDR3, the DNA is TGTGCCAGCAGCCCGGGCCTAGCGGGAGGAAGTGACGAGCAGTACTTC.

V and J are TRBV6-6 and TRBJ1-4; D is unresolved. The CDR3 is 15 residues long. The germline CDR1 and CDR2 sequences are MNHNY and SVGAGI (reference sequence). Trimming removed 7 bases from V and 2 bases from J, with 14 bases in between. CDR3 in amino acids: CASKGWLATNEKLFF. Written as DNA, the CDR3 is TGTGCCAGCAAAGGATGGCTAGCGACTAATGAAAAACTGTTTTTT.

The V and J genes are TRBV10-1 and TRBJ2-2, with 9 bases that match TRBD2. V lost 4 bases to trimming and J lost 6 bases; unmatched junction nucleotides: 12. Germline lookup yields CDR1 WNHNN and CDR2 SYGVQD (reference sequence). This CDR3 is 17 amino acids long. Here the CDR3 reads CASSVRAGGELAGELFF. The CDR3 DNA follows: TGCGCCAGCAGTGTTCGCGCGGGAGGGGAGTTGGCCGGGGAGCTGTTTTTT.

This clone came up a few times. The chain couples TRBV11-2 to TRBJ1-1, with 8 bases fitting TRBD1. The CDR3 spans 13 residues. From germline, CDR1 is SGHAT and CDR2 FQNNGV. V shed 3 bases, J shed 7 bases, and the junction held 4 bases outside the gene matches. CDR3 DNA: TGTGCCAGCAGCTTCGAGACAGGGGTTGAAGCTTTCTTT. Protein product: CASSFETGVEAFF.

The chain couples TRBV19 to TRBJ1-5; D possibly corresponds to TRBD1 (6 bases). The germline V gene has CDR1 LNHDA and CDR2 SQIVND (reference sequence). V dropped 5 bases and J dropped 7 bases, with 15 bases sitting between them. The CDR3 has 14 residues. CDR3 coding DNA: TGTGCCAGTAGTCCCCAGGGAGGGGGACAGCCCCAGCATTTT. It encodes CASSPQGGGQPQHF.

This clone showed up just a few times. The chain carries TRBV11-2 and TRBJ1-3, with D unclear. V was shortened by 7 bases and J by 7 bases, with 14 bases between the two germline ends. CDR3 length: 13 amino acids. Germline V gene data show CDR1 as SGHAT and CDR2 as FQNNGV. The chain's CDR3 is CASTTILGNTIYF. CDR3 bases: TGTGCCAGCACCACTATACTTGGTAACACCATATATTTT.

The chain couples TRBV27 to TRBJ2-3; 9 positions agree with TRBD2. Germline CDR1 MNHEY, CDR2 SMNVEV (reference sequence). The V segment lost 8 bases and the J segment 3 bases; nucleotides outside the gene matches: 18. The CDR3 contains 18 residues. The CDR3 here is CASHKGASGTPETDTQYF. In DNA, the CDR3 is TGTGCCAGCCATAAGGGAGCTAGCGGGACCCCAGAAACAGATACGCAGTATTTT.

Remarks on this clone: The sample carries other DNA sequences with the same CDR3. V gene TRBV7-9 combines with J gene TRBJ1-1, with D unclear. CDR1 is SEHNR and CDR2 is FQNEAQ in the germline V gene (reference sequence). Trimming left V 5 bases short and J 3 bases short, with 7 bases between. The CDR3 has 12 residues. The CDR3 DNA reads as TGTGCCAGCAGCCCGGGTGACACTGAAGCTTTCTTT. Translating gives CASSPGDTEAFF.

The genes are TRBV29-1 and TRBJ2-1; 8 nucleotides align to TRBD2. Germline V gene sequence: CDR1 SQVTM, CDR2 ANQGSEA. This CDR3 is built from 14 residues. The junction had 8 bases not matched to a gene; V was cut back by 5 bases and J by 5 bases. As DNA, the CDR3 is TGCAGCGTTCAAACTAGCGGATTAAACAATGAGCAGTTCTTC. The encoded protein is CSVQTSGLNNEQFF.

This chain joins TRBV3-1 (or the pseudogene TRBV3-2) and TRBJ2-5; the D is unclear. Germline assignment: CDR1 LGHDT and CDR2 YNNKEL (reference sequence). This CDR3 spans 13 amino acids. With 0 bases removed from V and 7 bases from J, the gap between germline ends came to 9 bases. In DNA, the CDR3 is TGTGCCAGCAGCCAAGACATAGTTTCGACCCAGTACTTC. It is translated as CASSQDIVSTQYF.

The genes are TRBV2 and TRBJ2-2; 8 bases align to TRBD1. V shed 3 bases and J 3 bases; nucleotides not matched to a gene: 3. The germline V gene encodes CDR1 SNHLY and CDR2 FYNNEI. CDR3 length: 15 residues. CDR3 DNA sequence: TGTGCCAGCAGTGACCAGGGGGCAGACACCGGGGAGCTGTTTTTT. It is translated as CASSDQGADTGELFF.

The V call is TRBV7-9, the J call TRBJ2-2; possibly TRBD1 for D (6 bases). The CDR3 runs 17 residues. Trimming removed 1 base at V and 1 base at J, with 13 bases between. Germline V CDR1 and CDR2: SEHNR, FQNEAQ (reference sequence). CDR3 region: CASSLDRDRLNTGELFF. The CDR3 DNA sequence: TGTGCCAGCAGCTTAGACAGGGACCGATTGAACACCGGGGAGCTGTTTTTT.

CDR3 nucleotides: TGTGCCAGCAGCTTTATCAGGGGCTCCTACGAGCAGTACTTC. Its protein product is CASSFIRGSYEQYF. The gene calls are TRBV7-2 and TRBJ2-7; a possible D gene is TRBD1 (6 bases). Germline V gene data show CDR1 as SGHTA and CDR2 as FQGNSA. The ends were cut back, 3 bases at V and 0 bases at J, with 9 bases in the middle. This CDR3 is built from 14 residues.

V gene TRBV5-8 combines with J gene TRBJ2-5; 8 bases agree with TRBD2. CDR3 size: 15 residues. Germline V gene sequence: CDR1 SGHTS, CDR2 YDEGEE. V dropped 1 base and J dropped 2; count of bases not matched to a gene: 4. In DNA, the CDR3 is TGTGCCAGCAGCTTGCCCGGGGGGGAACAAGAGACCCAGTACTTC. It codes for CASSLPGGEQETQYF.

The rearrangement links TRBV6-4 to TRBJ1-3; D may be TRBD1 (5 bases). Trimming left V 3 bases short and J 5 bases short, with 23 bases between. The length of the CDR3 is 18 residues. CDR1 is MRHNA, CDR2 SNTAGT, per germline. CDR3 coding DNA: TGTGCCAGCAGTGATATGGGGCAGGTTTCTTCCCTCCGAAACACCATATATTTT. Protein product: CASSDMGQVSSLRNTIYF.